The clone carrying this T cell receptor beta chain was found many times. CDR1 and CDR2 (germline): SGHDN, FVKESK. Trimming stripped 3 bases from V and 3 bases from J, with 8 bases between. This CDR3 has 13 amino acids. This record belongs to a study of human T cells and chemical hapten exposure. Across the whole study: Variability of per-sample TCR yields stemmed mainly from small differences in pooled library volume.

Time point in this sample: patch test 2, 6 weeks after DPC sensitization. Sample treatment: therapeutic diphenylcyclopropenone sensitization with weekly scalp DPC. Researchers extracted total RNA from unfractionated whole blood. TCRdb independently ran MiXCR on the RACE reads; one entry per CDR3 protein. Here the sample spans tens of thousands of distinct CDR3 sequences, 3% to 3.5% being singletons. The J gene is TRBJ1-1, the V gene TRBV14; D gene unclear. The sequence was obtained from a man between 40 and 49 years old with alopecia areata. Some clones in this sample may be carry-over from other donors' samples. The sample in question was whole blood, obtained in connection with sensitization to the hapten diphenylcyclopropenone (DPC). DNA of the CDR3: TGTGCCAGCAGCCAGCTTCCCCACACTGAAGCTTTCTTT. Amino acid sequence: CASSQLPHTEAFF. The whole variable domain, filled in from reference TRBV14 and TRBJ1-1, reads EAGVTQFPSHSVIEKGQTVTLRCDPISGHDNLYWYRRVMGKEIKFLLHFVKESKQDESGMPNNRFLAERTGGTYSTLKVQPAELEDSGVYFCASSQLPHTEAFFGQGTRLTVV.